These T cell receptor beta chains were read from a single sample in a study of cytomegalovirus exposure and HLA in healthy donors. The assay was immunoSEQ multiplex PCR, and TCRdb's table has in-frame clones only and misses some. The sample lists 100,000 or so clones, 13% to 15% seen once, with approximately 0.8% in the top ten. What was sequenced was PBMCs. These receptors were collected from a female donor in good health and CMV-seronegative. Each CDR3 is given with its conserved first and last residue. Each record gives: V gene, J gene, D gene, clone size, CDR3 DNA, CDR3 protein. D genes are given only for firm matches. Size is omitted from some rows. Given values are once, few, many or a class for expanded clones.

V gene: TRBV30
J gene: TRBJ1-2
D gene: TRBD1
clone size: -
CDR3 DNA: TGTGCCTGGAGCTCCCAGGGGGACTATGGCTACACCTTC
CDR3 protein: CAWSSQGDYGYTF

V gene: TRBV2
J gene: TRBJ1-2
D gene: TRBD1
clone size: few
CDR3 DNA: TGTGCCAGCAGTGAAGGGGACAGGCCTTTTGGAGGGGGCTACACCTTC
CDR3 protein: CASSEGDRPFGGGYTF

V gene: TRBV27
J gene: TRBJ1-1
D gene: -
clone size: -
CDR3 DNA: TGTGCCAGCAGTTTAAGCGGACAGATGAACACTGAAGCTTTCTTT
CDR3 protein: CASSLSGQMNTEAFF

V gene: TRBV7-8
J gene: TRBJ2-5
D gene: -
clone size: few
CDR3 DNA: TGTGCCAGCAGCTTAACTAGCCCCCGTCAAGAGACCCAGTACTTC
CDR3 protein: CASSLTSPRQETQYF

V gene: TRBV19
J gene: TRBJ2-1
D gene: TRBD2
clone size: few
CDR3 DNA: TGTGCCAGTAGTATAGTAGCTAGCGGGATCGAGCAGTTCTTC
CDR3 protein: CASSIVASGIEQFF

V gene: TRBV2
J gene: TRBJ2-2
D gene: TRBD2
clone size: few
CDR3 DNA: TGTGCCAGCGGCGGGAGTTTGATTGCCGGGGAGCTGTTTTTT
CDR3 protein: CASGGSLIAGELFF

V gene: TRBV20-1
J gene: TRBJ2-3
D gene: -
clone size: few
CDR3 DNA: TGCAGTGTTGGAGACGCAGATACGCAGTATTTT
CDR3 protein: CSVGDADTQYF

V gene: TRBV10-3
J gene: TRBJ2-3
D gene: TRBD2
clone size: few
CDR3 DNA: TGTGCCATCAGCCTCGTAGCGGGTGGCACAGATACGCAGTATTTT
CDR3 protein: CAISLVAGGTDTQYF

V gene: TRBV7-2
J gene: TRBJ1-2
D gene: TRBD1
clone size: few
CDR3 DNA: TGTGCCAGCAGCCTAGGACCAGGGGATGGGACAGCAAACTATGGCTACACCTTC
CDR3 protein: CASSLGPGDGTANYGYTF

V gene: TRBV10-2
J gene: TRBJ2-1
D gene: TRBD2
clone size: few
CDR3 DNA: TGCGCCAGCAGAGTAGCGGGAGGGCCTTATGAGCAGTTCTTC
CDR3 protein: CASRVAGGPYEQFF

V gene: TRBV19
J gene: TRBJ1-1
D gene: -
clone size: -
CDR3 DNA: TGTGCCAGTAGTATATTAGGTAGTAGAGGGTTGATCACTGAAGCTTTCTTT
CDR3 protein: CASSILGSRGLITEAFF

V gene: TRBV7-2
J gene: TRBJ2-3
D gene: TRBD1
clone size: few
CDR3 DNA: TGTGCCAGCAGCTTAGTAGACAGGGTCTTAACAGATACGCAGTATTTT
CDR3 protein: CASSLVDRVLTDTQYF

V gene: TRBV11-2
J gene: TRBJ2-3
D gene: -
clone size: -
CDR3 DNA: TGTGCCAGCAGCTTAGTGTCCGGCACAGATACGCAGTATTTT
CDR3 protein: CASSLVSGTDTQYF

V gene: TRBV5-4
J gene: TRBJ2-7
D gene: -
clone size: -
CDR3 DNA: TGTGCCAGCAGTTTACGGGGAGCGGGCGGGAAGCAGTACTTC
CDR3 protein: CASSLRGAGGKQYF

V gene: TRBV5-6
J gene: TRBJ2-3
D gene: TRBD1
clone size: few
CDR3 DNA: TGTGCCAGCAGCTCACCCCGGACAGGGCCAGATACGCAGTATTTT
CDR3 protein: CASSSPRTGPDTQYF